This T cell receptor beta chain was recovered during a study of blood T cells in healthy people across ages. The CDR3 contains 12 residues. V was shortened by 5 bases and J by 7 bases, with 11 bases between the two germline ends. CDR1 and CDR2 from the germline V gene are SGHTA and FQGNSA. Through a sample-barcoded 5' primer and a J-beta primer mix, a second PCR was run for roughly 6 to 12 cycles. TCRdb reanalysed the 5' RACE reads using MiXCR and keeps one entry per CDR3 protein. The sample includes more than 900,000 distinct CDR3 sequences, about 25% of them seen just once. In addition, the sample was reused for a study of T cells of mothers and their children. From that paper: Added by the second PCR's M1S primer were sample barcodes and 2-4 random nucleotides.

Sequenced material: blood. This chain links TRBV7-2 with TRBJ2-5; D is unresolved. The clonotype comes from a girl aged 2 to 9 in good health. CDR3 in amino acids: CASSIIRGTQYF. In nucleotides, the CDR3 is TGTGCCAGCAGCATAATAAGAGGGACCCAGTACTTC.